The 17 T cell receptor beta chains below were found in one sample sequenced in a study of blood T cell repertoires in COVID-19. Profiling relied on immunoSEQ multiplex PCR, and the TCRdb table lists in-frame clones only, not all of them. The repertoire includes around 340,000 clones, 75% to 90% of them detected once, and about 7.6% sits in the top ten. Specimen: peripheral blood. The source is a woman in her sixties with COVID-19, enrolled during active disease.

The chain joins TRBV27 to TRBJ2-7, with 7 bases lining up with TRBD1. Germline CDR1 and CDR2: MNHEY and SMNVEV (reference sequence). V shed 0 bases, J shed 1 base, and the junction held 0 bases outside the gene matches. There are 14 residues in the CDR3. CDR3 coding DNA: TGTGCCAGCAGTTTATCCAGGGGGTCCTACGAGCAGTACTTC. It specifies CASSLSRGSYEQYF.

J is TRBJ2-7 and V is TRBV13, with TRBD1 identical over 7 bases. This CDR3 is built from 15 residues. With 1 base clipped from V and 5 bases from J, the junction kept 8 bases outside the gene matches. From germline, CDR1 is PRHDT and CDR2 FYEKMQ (reference sequence). In DNA form, the CDR3 reads TGTGCCAGCAGCTTAGAGACTCAGGGGGACGACGAGCAGTACTTC. Translating it yields CASSLETQGDDEQYF. Together with reference TRBV13 and TRBJ2-7, the CDR3 gives the full variable domain: AAGVIQSPRHLIKEKRETATLKCYPIPRHDTVYWYQQGPGQDPQFLISFYEKMQSDKGSIPDRFSAQQFSDYHSELNMSSLELGDSALYFCASSLETQGDDEQYFGPGTRLTVT.

The chain employs TRBV19 and TRBJ1-5; D is unclear. The CDR3 totals 16 residues. Germline values: CDR1 LNHDA, CDR2 SQIVND (reference sequence). Trimming stripped 3 bases from V and 0 bases from J, with 12 bases between. The CDR3 DNA reads TGTGCCAGTAGTATTACGGGGAACCCTAGCAATCAGCCCCAGCATTTT. Amino acid sequence: CASSITGNPSNQPQHF.

The genes are TRBV7-9 and TRBJ2-3; 7 positions match TRBD2. V trimming: 7 bases; J trimming: 1 base; junction bases outside the gene matches: 8. This CDR3 contains 15 residues. The germline V gene has CDR1 SEHNR and CDR2 FQNEAQ (reference sequence). The CDR3 region is CASKPRTSGTDTQYF. The CDR3, as DNA: TGTGCCAGCAAACCGAGAACTAGCGGCACAGATACGCAGTATTTT.

The rearrangement joins TRBV6-4 to TRBJ2-5; D is unresolved. The germline V and J ends were trimmed by 4 bases and 1 base, with 10 bases remaining between them. CDR3 length: 14 residues. Germline CDR1 MRHNA, CDR2 SNTAGT. Here the CDR3 reads CASSAQTSQETQYF. In DNA, the CDR3 is TGTGCCAGCAGTGCGCAGACATCCCAAGAGACCCAGTACTTC.

The chain uses TRBV5-1 and TRBJ1-4; D is possibly TRBD1 (6 bases). The CDR3 is 14 residues long. V was clipped by 0 bases and J by 8 bases, with 11 bases between them. From germline, CDR1 is SGHRS and CDR2 YFSETQ. The CDR3 nucleotides read TGCGCCAGCAGCTTGGGCAGGGGTGGCGAAAAACTGTTTTTT. It specifies CASSLGRGGEKLFF.

The CDR3 DNA reads as TGTGCCATCATATCGTCTGGAAACACCATATATTTT. As protein: CAIISSGNTIYF. This chain connects TRBV10-3 to TRBJ1-3; no clear D gene. Germline CDR1 and CDR2: ENHRY and SYGVKD. The V and J ends lost 7 bases and 1 base respectively, with 5 bases between them. The CDR3 loop spans 12 amino acids.

This clone was seen a single time. V is TRBV15 and J is TRBJ2-2; 9 bases are shared with TRBD2. The CDR3 is 17 residues long. Germline CDR1 is LNHNV and CDR2 is YYDKDF (reference sequence). The ends lost 0 bases at V and 4 bases at J; junction bases unmatched: 6. The CDR3 nucleotides read TGTGCCACCAGCAGAGATTTTAGCGGGGGAGCCACCGGGGAGCTGTTTTTT. It specifies CATSRDFSGGATGELFF.

The chain carries TRBV7-2 and TRBJ2-7; 10 nucleotides line up with TRBD1. Germline CDR1 and CDR2: SGHTA and FQGNSA. The CDR3 runs to 15 residues. V lost 6 bases and J lost 3; bases outside the gene matches: 8. CDR3 protein: CASSPGTGDFYEQYF. The CDR3 bases are TGTGCCAGCAGTCCCGGGACAGGGGACTTCTACGAGCAGTACTTC.

There are a few counts of this clone. The chain is built from TRBV27 and TRBJ2-7, with 7 nucleotides matching TRBD1. The V gene's germline CDR1 is MNHEY and CDR2 SMNVEV (reference sequence). This CDR3 spans 14 amino acids. With 6 bases clipped from V and 1 base from J, the junction kept 6 bases outside the gene matches. CDR3 coding DNA: TGTGCCAGCAGCGGGACAGCCGGTTCCTACGAGCAGTACTTC. This encodes CASSGTAGSYEQYF.

J is TRBJ1-2 and V is TRBV6-1; perhaps TRBD1 as D (5 bases). CDR3 size: 14 residues. Germline CDR1 is MNHNS and CDR2 is SASEGT. V was shortened by 2 bases and J by 7 bases, with 14 bases between the two germline ends. The CDR3 nucleotides are TGTGCCAGCAGTGAATCGGGGGATCTCCGTGGCTACACCTTC. Protein product: CASSESGDLRGYTF.

The chain uses TRBV19 and TRBJ2-3, with TRBD1 identical over 7 bases. CDR3 length: 14 amino acids. CDR1 and CDR2 from the germline V gene are LNHDA and SQIVND (reference sequence). Losses at the gene ends were 9 bases for V and 4 bases for J; bases not matched to a gene: 10. CDR3 amino acids: CASNYRGGPDTQYF. The CDR3 nucleotides are TGTGCCAGCAATTACAGGGGTGGGCCAGATACGCAGTATTTT.

The rearrangement joins TRBV5-4 to TRBJ2-4; the match to TRBD1 covers 8 bases. The junction had 1 base not matched to a gene; V was cut back by 2 bases and J by 6 bases. Germline CDR1 reads SGHNT; CDR2 reads YYREEE (reference sequence). This CDR3 is built from 13 residues. CDR3 coding DNA: TGTGCCAGCAGCTTCGGACAGGGAAACATTCAGTACTTC. Translating it yields CASSFGQGNIQYF.

The chain uses TRBV19 and TRBJ2-1; weak D call: TRBD2 (5 bases). CDR3 size: 16 residues. V gave up 5 bases and J gave up 5 bases, with 19 bases separating them. CDR1 and CDR2 (germline): LNHDA, SQIVND (reference sequence). Here the CDR3 DNA reads TGTGCCAGTAGTTATCGAACGGGGAGAACTAACAATGAGCAGTTCTTC. Protein sequence: CASSYRTGRTNNEQFF.

The rearrangement joins TRBV6-2 or TRBV6-3 to TRBJ1-1, with a possible D match to TRBD1 (6 bases). This CDR3 has 15 residues. V was cut by 2 bases and J by 1 base, with 11 bases left in between. The V gene's germline CDR1 is MNHEY and CDR2 SVGEGT. The CDR3 reads CASSYERGKNTEAFF. CDR3 bases: TGTGCCAGCAGTTACGAAAGGGGGAAGAACACTGAAGCTTTCTTT.

CDR3: CASRLQGGRGREKLFF. The DNA of the CDR3 is TGTGCCAGCAGACTCCAGGGGGGTAGGGGTCGGGAAAAACTGTTTTTT. The chain is built from TRBV7-7 and TRBJ1-4, with 7 bases fitting TRBD1. V lost 6 bases, J lost 8 bases, and 15 bases stayed unmatched. Germline CDR1 reads SSHAT; CDR2 reads FNYEAQ (reference sequence). The CDR3 spans 16 residues.

This chain connects TRBV20-1 to TRBJ1-3; 7 bases line up with TRBD1. There are 15 residues in the CDR3. V lost 3 bases and J lost 4; bases outside the gene matches: 9. The germline V gene has CDR1 DFQATT and CDR2 SNEGSKA (reference sequence). CDR3 sequence (DNA): TGCAGTGCTAGTGACAGGGACTCCCAGGGAAACACCATATATTTT. This codes for CSASDRDSQGNTIYF.